This T cell receptor (beta chain) comes out of a study of T-cell memory formation after mild COVID-19. 5'RACE primed at constant segments yielded TCR alpha and TCR beta cDNA libraries bearing sample barcodes and UMIs. From the 5' RACE reads, TCRdb called clonotypes with MiXCR, one entry per CDR3 protein. The table has approximately 500,000 distinct CDR3 sequences, roughly 23% seen once. This clonotype has a handful of counts. The ends lost 4 bases at V and 5 bases at J; junction bases unmatched: 0. In germline, CDR1 is KGHSH, CDR2 LQKENI. The CDR3 consists of 13 residues. The specimen was PBMCs or a T cell subset sorted from them (not recorded which). This sequence was found in an adult woman who had mild COVID-19 (a few samples of this study predate the infection). Cell type and time point are not known. The chain recombines TRBV18 with TRBJ2-7, with 12 bases matching TRBD2. The CDR3 coding sequence is TGTGCCAGCTCACGGACTAGCGGGGACGAGCAGTACTTC. It codes for CASSRTSGDEQYF. Based on the CDR3 plus reference TRBV18 and TRBJ2-7, the full variable domain is NAGVMQNPRHLVRRRGQEARLRCSPMKGHSHVYWYRQLPEEGLKFMVYLQKENIIDESGMPKERFSAEFPKEGPSILRIQQVVRGDSAAYFCASSRTSGDEQYFGPGTRLTVT.